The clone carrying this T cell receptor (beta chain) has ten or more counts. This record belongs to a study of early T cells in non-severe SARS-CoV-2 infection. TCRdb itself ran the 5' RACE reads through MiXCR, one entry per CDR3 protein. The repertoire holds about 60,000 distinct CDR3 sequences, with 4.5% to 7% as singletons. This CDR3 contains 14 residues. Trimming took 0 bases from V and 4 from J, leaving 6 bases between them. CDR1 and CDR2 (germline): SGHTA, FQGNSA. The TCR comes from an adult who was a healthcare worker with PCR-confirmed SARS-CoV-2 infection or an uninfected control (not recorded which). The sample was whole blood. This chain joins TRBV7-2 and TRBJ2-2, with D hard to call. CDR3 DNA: TGTGCCAGCAGCTTAGCGCACGGCACCGGGGAGCTGTTTTTT. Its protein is CASSLAHGTGELFF.